These 27 T cell receptor beta chains were all obtained from the same sample, sequenced in a study of blood T cells in healthy people across ages (dated by TCRdb to the mid-2010s). The library was obtained by 5' RACE. The sample was run on an Illumina HiSeq 2500. A second PCR of 7 to 11 cycles was run with a J-beta primer mix and a sample-barcoded 5' primer. The public reads were run again by TCRdb, first through fastp at Q25 and then through MiXCR, and only productive beta chains were kept. Here each entry gathers all rows of one CDR3 protein and keeps the most common genes and DNA. In all, the sample holds roughly 800,000 distinct CDR3 sequences, and 58% of those were seen once. The ten largest make up roughly 20% of the sample. Sequencing was carried out using blood. These receptors all stem from a man aged 30 to 39 in good health.

This clonotype was picked up a small number of times. V is TRBV29-1 and J is TRBJ2-7; D may be TRBD2 (6 bases). The CDR3 is 18 residues long. The germline V gene encodes CDR1 SQVTM and CDR2 ANQGSEA. V dropped 3 bases and J dropped 2 bases, with 26 bases sitting between them. CDR3 residues: CSVEAPGIGGPPPYEQYF. The CDR3 DNA reads TGCAGCGTTGAGGCGCCCGGGATTGGAGGGCCTCCCCCCTACGAGCAGTACTTC.

This clonotype has a handful of counts. The chain recombines TRBV20-1 with TRBJ2-7, with TRBD1 matching 7 bases. V lost 6 bases to trimming and J lost 8 bases; unmatched junction nucleotides: 22. CDR1 is DFQATT, CDR2 SNEGSKA, per germline (reference sequence). This CDR3 region has 16 residues. CDR3 bases: TGCAGTGCACCCGAGCCCCGGGACAGCTACCTACGAAAGCAGTACTTC. Protein: CSAPEPRDSYLRKQYF.

The rearrangement uses TRBV5-1 and TRBJ2-7; D remains ambiguous. V was cut by 0 bases and J by 2 bases, with 9 bases left in between. Germline lookup yields CDR1 SGHRS and CDR2 YFSETQ. The CDR3 contains 14 residues. The CDR3 here is CASSLGGETYEQYF. CDR3 coding DNA: TGCGCCAGCAGCTTGGGAGGAGAAACCTACGAGCAGTACTTC.

The chain couples TRBV9 to TRBJ2-5; no firm D call. Germline CDR1 reads SGDLS; CDR2 reads YYNGEE. The V gene lost 3 bases and the J gene lost 4 bases, with 16 bases spanning the gap. The length of the CDR3 is 15 residues. The DNA for the CDR3 is TGTGCCAGCAGCGACACTGGGCTTCTGCGAGAGACCCAGTACTTC. Its translation: CASSDTGLLRETQYF. Combining the CDR3 with reference TRBV9 and TRBJ2-5 gives the whole variable domain DSGVTQTPKHLITATGQRVTLRCSPRSGDLSVYWYQQSLDQGLQFLIQYYNGEERAKGNILERFSAQQFPDLHSELNLSSLELGDSALYFCASSDTGLLRETQYFGPGTRLLVL.

There are a few counts of this clonotype. This chain connects TRBV10-3 to TRBJ2-7; no clear D gene. Deletions cut 3 bases from V and 4 bases from J, with 7 bases between. Germline V gives CDR1 ENHRY, CDR2 SYGVKD. CDR3 length: 12 amino acids. The CDR3 loop is CAISEGPYEQYF. The CDR3, as DNA: TGTGCCATCAGTGAAGGGCCGTACGAGCAGTACTTC.

This clonotype was counted only a few times. This rearrangement joins TRBV10-3 to TRBJ2-1; D unresolved. This CDR3 spans 13 amino acids. Germline values: CDR1 ENHRY, CDR2 SYGVKD. Trimming removed 7 bases at V and 4 bases at J, with 11 bases between. The CDR3 DNA reads TGTGCCATCAAAACGGCAGAGTACAATGAGCAGTTCTTC. This sequence encodes CAIKTAEYNEQFF.

The V gene is TRBV28, the J gene TRBJ1-1; D is unclear. Deletions cut 8 bases from V and 3 bases from J, with 16 bases between. Germline CDR1 and CDR2: MDHEN and SYDVKM. The CDR3 has 14 residues. The CDR3 nucleotides read TGTGCCAGCCTAGAGGCCAGTGTTTACACTGAAGCTTTCTTT. It translates to CASLEASVYTEAFF. The entire variable domain, with the rest obtained from reference TRBV28 and TRBJ1-1, is as follows: DVKVTQSSRYLVKRTGEKVFLECVQDMDHENMFWYRQDPGLGLRLIYFSYDVKMKEKGDIPEGYSVSREKKERFSLILESASTNQTSMYLCASLEASVYTEAFFGQGTRLTVV.

This clonotype was seen only a few times. The chain joins TRBV15 to TRBJ1-2, with D possibly matching TRBD1 (6 bases). V was clipped by 4 bases and J by 2 bases, with 14 bases between them. CDR3 length: 15 residues. Germline assignment: CDR1 LNHNV and CDR2 YYDKDF (reference sequence). The CDR3: CATSTYREANYGYTF. The DNA for the CDR3 is TGTGCCACCAGCACATACAGGGAAGCCAACTATGGCTACACCTTC.

V gene TRBV6-5 combines with J gene TRBJ2-7; perhaps D is TRBD1 or TRBD2 (5 bases each). CDR3 length: 15 residues. Germline V gene sequence: CDR1 MNHEY, CDR2 SVGAGI. Trimming left V 6 bases short and J 4 bases short, with 19 bases between. CDR3 residues: CASRIDNVGPYEQYF. The CDR3 DNA follows: TGTGCCAGCAGAATAGACAACGTGGGACCTTACGAGCAGTACTTC.

A note on this clonotype: Its ends do not fully match the called genes, so a read error is possible. This chain connects TRBV27 to TRBJ2-7, with a tentative D call TRBD2 (7 bases). The CDR3 spans 13 residues. CDR1 and CDR2 from the germline V gene are MNHEY and SMNVEV (reference sequence). Here the CDR3 reads CASRPWGGDERYF. The CDR3 DNA reads as TGTGCCAGCAGGCCCTGGGGGGGCGACGAGCGGTACTTC.

The chain uses TRBV20-1 and TRBJ2-5, with 7 bases aligning to TRBD2. The CDR3 is made up of 14 amino acids. The ends lost 0 bases at V and 5 bases at J; junction bases unmatched: 6. Germline V gives CDR1 DFQATT, CDR2 SNEGSKA (reference sequence). The CDR3 bases are TGCAGTGCTAGAGATCTTCTTAGCGGGGAGACCCAGTACTTC. This encodes CSARDLLSGETQYF.

The rearrangement joins TRBV27 to TRBJ2-3, with 11 bases matching TRBD2. This CDR3 region has 16 residues. Trimming removed 2 bases from V and 2 bases from J; junction bases left unmatched: 3. Germline assignment: CDR1 MNHEY and CDR2 SMNVEV (reference sequence). CDR3 bases: TGTGCCAGCAGTTTAACTAGCGGGAGTCACACAGATACGCAGTATTTT. This sequence encodes CASSLTSGSHTDTQYF.

This clonotype was seen a handful of times. This sequence joins TRBV7-9 and TRBJ1-2, with unresolved D. Germline loops: CDR1 SEHNR, CDR2 FQNEAQ (reference sequence). V lost 1 base and J lost 8, with 5 bases in between. The CDR3 has 11 residues. This chain's CDR3 is CASSLEPGYTF. The CDR3, as DNA: TGTGCCAGCAGCTTAGAGCCAGGCTACACCTTC.

V is TRBV2 and J is TRBJ2-3; D may match TRBD1 or TRBD2 (6 bases each). The ends were cut back, 7 bases at V and 5 bases at J, with 10 bases in the middle. Germline V CDR1 and CDR2: SNHLY, FYNNEI. This CDR3 region has 12 residues. CDR3 sequence (DNA): TGTGCCAGCAAGGGGGGAGGAGATACGCAGTATTTT. Its translation: CASKGGGDTQYF.

The CDR3 coding sequence is TGCAGCGTGCACAGGGGTGCTGAGCAGTTCTTC. Translated: CSVHRGAEQFF. The rearrangement uses TRBV29-1 and TRBJ2-1; the match to TRBD1 covers 7 bases. V shed 6 bases, J shed 9 bases, and the junction held 5 bases outside the gene matches. The CDR3 contains 11 residues. Germline V gene data show CDR1 as SQVTM and CDR2 as ANQGSEA.

This clonotype came up a few times. V usage is TRBV7-2 and J usage is TRBJ2-5; D is possibly TRBD1 (5 bases). V gave up 5 bases and J gave up 0 bases, with 10 bases separating them. The V gene's germline CDR1 is SGHTA and CDR2 FQGNSA. The CDR3 is 14 residues long. DNA of the CDR3: TGTGCCAGCAGCCCTGACAGAAACCAAGAGACCCAGTACTTC. Amino acid sequence: CASSPDRNQETQYF.

The chain links TRBV9 to TRBJ2-1; possible D gene TRBD1, 5 bases. Trimming left V 2 bases short and J 0 bases short, with 9 bases between. CDR1 is SGDLS, CDR2 YYNGEE, per germline. The CDR3 is 15 amino acids. The chain's CDR3 is CASSVGRVSYNEQFF. The CDR3 bases are TGTGCCAGCAGCGTGGGCAGGGTCTCCTACAATGAGCAGTTCTTC.

Only a few counts were recorded for this clonotype. The chain recombines TRBV15 with TRBJ1-4, with D tentatively TRBD1 (5 bases). Trimming took 1 base from V and 5 from J, leaving 8 bases between them. Germline V gene data show CDR1 as LNHNV and CDR2 as YYDKDF (reference sequence). This CDR3 is built from 14 residues. CDR3 residues: CATSRVDNNEKLFF. CDR3 bases: TGTGCCACCAGCAGAGTGGACAACAATGAAAAACTGTTTTTT.

V and J are TRBV6-4 and TRBJ1-6; D ambiguous. This CDR3 region has 15 residues. The germline V gene encodes CDR1 MRHNA and CDR2 SNTAGT. Trimming left V 6 bases short and J 4 bases short, with 13 bases between. The CDR3 DNA reads TGTGCCAGCAGGGAAATGAGCCAATATAATTCACCCCTCCACTTT. Translation gives CASREMSQYNSPLHF.

This rearrangement joins TRBV9 to TRBJ1-1; maybe TRBD1 (5 bases). The CDR3 is made up of 13 amino acids. Germline CDR1 reads SGDLS; CDR2 reads YYNGEE. Trimming removed 1 base from V and 12 bases from J, with 16 bases in between. This CDR3 is CASSVLPDRQSFF. Here the CDR3 DNA reads TGTGCCAGCAGCGTACTCCCAGATCGACAGTCTTTCTTT.

This clonotype came up many times. This sequence joins TRBV20-1 and TRBJ2-7, with 11 bases aligning to TRBD2. After removal of 1 base from V and 2 bases from J, the junction contained 7 bases not matched to a gene. Germline CDR1 is DFQATT and CDR2 is SNEGSKA (reference sequence). The CDR3 runs 16 residues. Written as DNA, the CDR3 is TGCAGTGCTAGAGTCGTGGGACTAGCGGCAACCTACGAGCAGTACTTC. This codes for CSARVVGLAATYEQYF.

This clonotype has a handful of counts. The chain is built from TRBV7-2 and TRBJ2-5, with D unclear. Per germline, CDR1 SGHTA and CDR2 FQGNSA. The CDR3 contains 12 residues. Deletions cut 7 bases from V and 5 bases from J, with 11 bases between. CDR3: CASTQLRETQYF. The CDR3 DNA sequence: TGTGCCAGCACCCAACTCCGGGAGACCCAGTACTTC.

The chain joins TRBV6-1 to TRBJ1-1; D is uncertain. This CDR3 region has 14 residues. V lost 3 bases and J 0 bases, leaving 8 bases between the germline ends. CDR1 and CDR2 (germline): MNHNS, SASEGT. Here the CDR3 DNA reads TGTGCCAGCAGTGAGTTAAGCGTGAACACTGAAGCTTTCTTT. Translation gives CASSELSVNTEAFF.

V usage is TRBV5-1 and J usage is TRBJ2-7; D perhaps matches TRBD2 (5 bases). The CDR3 spans 16 residues. From germline, CDR1 is SGHRS and CDR2 YFSETQ. V was shortened by 1 base and J by 7 bases, with 21 bases between the two germline ends. The CDR3 loop reads CASSLSRGLRYNEQYF. DNA for the CDR3: TGCGCCAGCAGCTTGTCCCGGGGTTTAAGGTACAATGAGCAGTACTTC.

The table lists this clonotype with many counts. The rearrangement joins TRBV29-1 to TRBJ2-5; no firm D call. V was trimmed by 5 bases and J by 1 base, leaving 11 bases between them. The CDR3 totals 13 residues. Per the germline V gene, CDR1 is SQVTM and CDR2 is ANQGSEA. The CDR3 is CSVTARFQETQYF. The CDR3 DNA reads as TGCAGCGTTACCGCTCGGTTCCAAGAGACCCAGTACTTC.

V is TRBV15 and J is TRBJ1-1; no clear D. The CDR3 runs to 15 residues. In germline, CDR1 is LNHNV, CDR2 YYDKDF (reference sequence). The V and J ends lost 0 bases and 5 bases respectively, with 13 bases between them. DNA of the CDR3: TGTGCCACCAGCAGAGATACTTCGGGTGGGACTGAAGCTTTCTTT. This codes for CATSRDTSGGTEAFF.

The CDR3 here is CASTQEETQYF. The CDR3 DNA sequence: TGCGCCAGCACCCAAGAGGAGACCCAGTACTTC. The chain uses TRBV5-1 and TRBJ2-5; D ambiguous. Germline values: CDR1 SGHRS, CDR2 YFSETQ. The germline V and J ends were trimmed by 6 bases and 5 bases, with 8 bases remaining between them. The CDR3 is 11 residues long.